This entry features one TCR beta chain sequence. This sample stems from a study of blood T cell repertoires in COVID-19. Study-wide context: Material from acute and convalescent COVID-19 was sourced from the United States, Italy and Spain. PBMCs, B-cell-depleted T cells, or T cells were the source of the cDNA or gDNA that made up the material.

As originally analysed: For nucleated cells, counts were estimated from reference gene primer amplification. Measured with immunoSEQ multiplex PCR; TCRdb has only the in-frame clones, and not every one. V and J calls and clone size come straight from that table; D and trimming were deduced from the DNA. The sample carries around 240,000 clones, approximately 82% recorded once. V was cut by 4 bases and J by 2 bases, with 12 bases left in between. Germline-derived CDR1 and CDR2 are SNHLY and FYNNEI. The length of the CDR3 is 14 residues. This receptor was obtained from a woman over 75 with acute or convalescent COVID-19. The gene calls are TRBV2 and TRBJ2-7; D ambiguous. Sequenced sample: peripheral blood. The CDR3 is CASSVPRSAYEQYF. The CDR3 region has the DNA TGTGCCAGCAGTGTCCCACGGTCGGCCTACGAGCAGTACTTC.